Below are 18 T cell receptor beta chains sequenced from a single sample in a study of shared clonotypes between healthy human individuals. Some clones are missing from TCRdb's copy, which holds only in-frame ones; the method was immunoSEQ multiplex PCR. The table has approximately 1.1 million clones, 75% to 80% seen once. Sequenced sample: memory CD4+ T cells from PBMCs. Subset reported: CD45RA-negative fraction. The receptor source for this set is a man between 18 and 29 years old in good health. Some clones in this sample may be carry-over from other donors' samples.

V and J are TRBV4-1 and TRBJ1-3; D not resolved. Trimming stripped 2 bases from V and 0 bases from J, with 14 bases between. From germline, CDR1 is MGHRA and CDR2 YSYEKL. The CDR3 contains 17 residues. The CDR3 DNA reads as TGCGCCAGCAGCCAACTTGTGGTCCCAGCCTCTGGAAACACCATATATTTT. Protein: CASSQLVVPASGNTIYF.

This rearrangement joins TRBV30 to TRBJ1-5; D unclear. The germline gives CDR1 GTSNPN, CDR2 SVGIG (reference sequence). The CDR3 loop spans 13 amino acids. V was pared by 0 bases and J by 7 bases, with 10 bases between. The CDR3 spells CAWSVRVDQPQHF. The CDR3, as DNA: TGTGCCTGGAGTGTGAGGGTTGACCAGCCCCAGCATTTT.

This chain links TRBV5-4 with TRBJ1-1; the D gene is possibly TRBD1 (6 bases). The germline CDR1 and CDR2 sequences are SGHNT and YYREEE (reference sequence). This CDR3 spans 15 amino acids. Trimming took 4 bases from V and 5 from J, leaving 18 bases between them. In nucleotides, the CDR3 is TGTGCCAGCAGCCCGGGGGGGCAGGGAGGAACTGAAGCTTTCTTT. It is translated as CASSPGGQGGTEAFF.

The chain has TRBV11-1 and TRBJ2-7, with 8 nucleotides matching TRBD1. The V segment lost 1 base and the J segment 1 base; nucleotides outside the gene matches: 3. The germline CDR1 and CDR2 sequences are SGHAT and FQDESV (reference sequence). CDR3 length equals 15 residues. The CDR3, as DNA: TGTGCCAGCAGCTTAGGACAGGGGCGTTCCTACGAGCAGTACTTC. Its translation: CASSLGQGRSYEQYF.

V gene TRBV7-9 combines with J gene TRBJ1-1; tentatively, D is TRBD1 (5 bases). The CDR3 sequence is 12 residues long. V lost 3 bases and J lost 10, with 12 bases in between. Germline V gene lookup returns CDR1 SEHNR and CDR2 FQNEAQ (reference sequence). The chain's CDR3 is CASSFSQGAAFF. Written as DNA, the CDR3 is TGTGCCAGCAGCTTTAGCCAGGGAGCAGCTTTCTTT. Variable domain in full (rest from reference TRBV7-9 and TRBJ1-1): DTGVSQNPRHKITKRGQNVTFRCDPISEHNRLYWYRQTLGQGPEFLTYFQNEAQLEKSRLLSDRFSAERPKGSFSTLEIQRTEQGDSAMYLCASSFSQGAAFFGQGTRLTVV.

This chain connects TRBV27 to TRBJ2-7, with 14 bases fitting TRBD2. Germline V gene data show CDR1 as MNHEY and CDR2 as SMNVEV (reference sequence). This CDR3 is 16 amino acids long. V was clipped by 4 bases and J by 3 bases; unmatched bases: 5. The CDR3 reads CASSSPTSGRVYEQYF. The CDR3 region has the DNA TGTGCCAGCAGTTCGCCGACTAGCGGGAGGGTCTACGAGCAGTACTTC.

The V call is TRBV5-1, the J call TRBJ2-1, with a tentative D call TRBD2 (5 bases). The CDR3 spans 13 residues. V shed 1 base and J shed 8 bases, with 10 bases lying between them. Germline V gives CDR1 SGHRS, CDR2 YFSETQ. CDR3: CASSLNLRDEQFF. In DNA form, the CDR3 reads TGCGCCAGCAGCTTGAATTTGCGGGATGAGCAGTTCTTC.

This chain links TRBV29-1 with TRBJ2-1, with D tentatively TRBD1 or TRBD2 (5 bases each). Deletions cut 7 bases from V and 8 bases from J, with 24 bases between. Germline V gene sequence: CDR1 SQVTM, CDR2 ANQGSEA. The CDR3 runs 15 residues. The CDR3 sequence is CSGASTASLGDEQFF. The CDR3 DNA reads as TGCAGCGGCGCATCAACAGCGAGCCTGGGGGATGAGCAGTTCTTC.

The chain recombines TRBV6-4 with TRBJ2-7; 7 bases agree with TRBD2. Germline lookup yields CDR1 MRHNA and CDR2 SNTAGT. This CDR3 has 15 amino acids. Germline trimming cut 9 bases from V and 4 bases from J; bases unmatched to any gene: 15. This CDR3 reads CASGQTGTKGYEQYF. CDR3 coding DNA: TGTGCCAGTGGCCAAACCGGGACTAAAGGATACGAGCAGTACTTC.

This clone occurred a few times. The gene calls are TRBV2 and TRBJ1-1, with 7 bases identical to TRBD1. Germline V gene data show CDR1 as SNHLY and CDR2 as FYNNEI. This CDR3 spans 13 amino acids. Trimming took 5 bases from V and 8 from J; bases not matched to a gene: 8. DNA of the CDR3: TGTGCCAGCAGTATCACCGGGACAGCAGAAGCTTTCTTT. Its protein product is CASSITGTAEAFF. The whole variable domain, filled in from reference TRBV2 and TRBJ1-1, reads EPEVTQTPSHQVTQMGQEVILRCVPISNHLYFYWYRQILGQKVEFLVSFYNNEISEKSEIFDDQFSVERPDGSNFTLKIRSTKLEDSAMYFCASSITGTAEAFFGQGTRLTVV.

The chain has TRBV18 and TRBJ2-7; D may correspond to TRBD1 or TRBD2 (5 bases each). Trimming shortened V by 7 bases and J by 6 bases, and 22 bases separated the two germline ends. The CDR3 spans 15 residues. Germline CDR1 and CDR2: KGHSH and LQKENI. The CDR3 DNA is TGTGCCAGCTTACTTCTCCGGGACGGAGGTTTCGAGCAGTACTTC. Protein: CASLLLRDGGFEQYF.

The chain combines TRBV5-1 with TRBJ2-3, with D tentatively TRBD1 (5 bases). Germline V gene lookup returns CDR1 SGHRS and CDR2 YFSETQ. Trimming took off 0 bases at V and 4 bases at J, with 9 bases between the two ends. This CDR3 is built from 14 residues. Here the CDR3 DNA reads TGCGCCAGCAGCTTGGAGGGGATCGCAGATACGCAGTATTTT. It translates to CASSLEGIADTQYF.

This clone was observed many times. The same CDR3 can be traced to other DNA sequences in this sample. The J gene is TRBJ2-1, the V gene TRBV5-6, with D perhaps matching TRBD2 (6 bases). The CDR3 consists of 15 residues. CDR1 SGHDT and CDR2 YYEEEE come from the germline V gene. V lost 4 bases and J lost 7, with 18 bases in between. In DNA, the CDR3 is TGTGCCAGCAGCCCGGGTTGGGGGGAGACGAATGAGCAGTTCTTC. This gives the protein CASSPGWGETNEQFF.

CDR3 bases: TGTGCCAGCAGCTCCTCAGGGGAATGCAATCAGCCCCAGCATTTT. Protein: CASSSSGECNQPQHF. The chain links TRBV7-3 to TRBJ1-5; D might be TRBD1 (6 bases). Germline V gives CDR1 SGHTA, CDR2 FQGTGA. The CDR3 is 15 residues long. Trimming left V 4 bases short and J 2 bases short, with 12 bases between.

This clone was observed many times. The chain combines TRBV28 with TRBJ2-3; D uncertain. This CDR3 is 14 amino acids long. Per the germline V gene, CDR1 is MDHEN and CDR2 is SYDVKM. Trimming took off 5 bases at V and 7 bases at J, with 16 bases between the two ends. CDR3 DNA: TGTGCCAGCAGTAGAAGCCTCGCGCCAAATACGCAGTATTTT. Translating it yields CASSRSLAPNTQYF. Filled out from reference TRBV28 and TRBJ2-3, the complete variable domain reads DVKVTQSSRYLVKRTGEKVFLECVQDMDHENMFWYRQDPGLGLRLIYFSYDVKMKEKGDIPEGYSVSREKKERFSLILESASTNQTSMYLCASSRSLAPNTQYFGPGTRLTVL.

The chain employs TRBV19 and TRBJ1-4; D might be TRBD1 (6 bases). V lost 3 bases and J lost 8, with 25 bases in between. Per the germline V gene, CDR1 is LNHDA and CDR2 is SQIVND (reference sequence). The CDR3 spans 18 residues. CDR3 sequence: CASSISRAGEGEKEKLFF. DNA of the CDR3: TGTGCCAGTAGTATTAGCCGCGCGGGTGAGGGGGAAAAGGAAAAACTGTTTTTT.

The gene calls are TRBV18 and TRBJ2-1; 8 nucleotides match TRBD2. This CDR3 has 16 amino acids. From germline, CDR1 is KGHSH and CDR2 LQKENI. V shed 0 bases and J 5 bases; nucleotides not matched to a gene: 6. The chain's CDR3 is CASSPPGGRTDNEQFF. In DNA, the CDR3 is TGTGCCAGCTCACCACCAGGCGGGAGGACGGACAATGAGCAGTTCTTC. The whole variable domain, remainder taken from reference TRBV18 and TRBJ2-1, is NAGVMQNPRHLVRRRGQEARLRCSPMKGHSHVYWYRQLPEEGLKFMVYLQKENIIDESGMPKERFSAEFPKEGPSILRIQQVVRGDSAAYFCASSPPGGRTDNEQFFGPGTRLTVL.

A remark on this clone: One base away lies a much larger clone, so this may be a sequencing read error. V is TRBV7-2 and J is TRBJ2-5; D possibly corresponds to TRBD1 (6 bases). The germline V gene has CDR1 SGHTA and CDR2 FQGNSA. The V end was cut by 1 base, the J end by 5 bases, with 14 bases between. The CDR3 sequence is 15 residues long. CDR3 in DNA: TGTGCCAGCAGCTTAGAAGCAAGGGGGTTCGAGACCCAGTACTTC. Its protein product is CASSLEARGFETQYF.